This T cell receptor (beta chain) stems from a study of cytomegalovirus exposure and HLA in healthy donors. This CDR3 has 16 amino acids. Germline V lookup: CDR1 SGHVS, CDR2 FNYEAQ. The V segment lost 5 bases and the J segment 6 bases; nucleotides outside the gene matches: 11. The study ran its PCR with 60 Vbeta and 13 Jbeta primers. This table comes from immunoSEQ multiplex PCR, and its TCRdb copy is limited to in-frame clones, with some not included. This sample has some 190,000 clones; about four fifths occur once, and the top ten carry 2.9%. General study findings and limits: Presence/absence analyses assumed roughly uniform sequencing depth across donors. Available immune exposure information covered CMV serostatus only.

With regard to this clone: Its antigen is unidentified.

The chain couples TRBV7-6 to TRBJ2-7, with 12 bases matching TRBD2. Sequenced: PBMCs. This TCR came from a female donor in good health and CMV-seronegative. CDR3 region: CASSINQGLAGREQYF. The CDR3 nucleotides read TGTGCCAGCAGCATAAACCAAGGACTAGCGGGGCGCGAGCAGTACTTC. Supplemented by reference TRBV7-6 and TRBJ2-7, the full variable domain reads GAGVSQSPRYKVTKRGQDVALRCDPISGHVSLYWYRQALGQGPEFLTYFNYEAQQDKSGLPNDRFSAERPEGSISTLTIQRTEQRDSAMYRCASSINQGLAGREQYFGPGTRLTVT.